This T cell receptor beta chain was sequenced during a study of cytomegalovirus exposure and HLA in healthy donors. Overall study: Assignment to the Caucasian-associated ancestry cluster applied to around 76% of the approximately 420 genotyped donors. General study findings and limits: Productive status was seen about 87% or about 30% of the time for most TCR beta V segments in an earlier analysis. Further analysis was carried out later, and it showed several of the most significant clusters appearing linked to common viral pathogens.

The PCR was carried out with 60 Vbeta primers and 13 Jbeta primers. Sequencing used immunoSEQ multiplex PCR; TCRdb keeps in-frame clones, though not all of them. Of 100,000 to 140,000 clones listed, about 74% are singletons. This CDR3 region has 12 residues. V was clipped by 3 bases and J by 8 bases, with 8 bases between them. The germline V gene encodes CDR1 GTSNPN and CDR2 SVGIG (reference sequence). Concerning this clone: The antigen is undetermined.

J is TRBJ1-6 and V is TRBV30; the D is unclear. Sequencing was carried out using PBMCs. This TCR came from a woman in her 40s in good health and CMV-seropositive. The CDR3, as DNA: TGTGCCTGGAGCCCCGGGTATTCACCCCTCCACTTT. This gives the protein CAWSPGYSPLHF.